The present T cell receptor (beta chain) was sequenced within a study of T cell responses to AZD1222 COVID-19 vaccine. The method was immunoSEQ multiplex PCR; TCRdb's version includes in-frame clones alone and lacks a portion of them. The sample includes 150,000 to 200,000 clones, approximately 92% seen only once; the top ten take around 9.3%. This clone was recorded only once. Its antigen remains unidentified. The same CDR3 is also encoded by other DNA sequences in this sample. The CDR3 sequence is 12 residues long. V lost 0 bases, J lost 7 bases, and 5 bases lay in between. Germline CDR1 is SGHNT and CDR2 is YYREEE (reference sequence). The study's findings and limits: Repertoire sampling happened only post peak T cell response. Increased Spike-specific TCR breadth and depth were observed after two AZD1222 doses.

The sequenced sample was peripheral blood, obtained on day 0 of AZD1222 vaccination. The source of this sequence is an adult in good health. The chain couples TRBV5-4 to TRBJ2-1; the D is unclear. The CDR3 DNA reads as TGTGCCAGCAGCTTGGGAGGAAATGAGCAGTTCTTC. This codes for CASSLGGNEQFF.